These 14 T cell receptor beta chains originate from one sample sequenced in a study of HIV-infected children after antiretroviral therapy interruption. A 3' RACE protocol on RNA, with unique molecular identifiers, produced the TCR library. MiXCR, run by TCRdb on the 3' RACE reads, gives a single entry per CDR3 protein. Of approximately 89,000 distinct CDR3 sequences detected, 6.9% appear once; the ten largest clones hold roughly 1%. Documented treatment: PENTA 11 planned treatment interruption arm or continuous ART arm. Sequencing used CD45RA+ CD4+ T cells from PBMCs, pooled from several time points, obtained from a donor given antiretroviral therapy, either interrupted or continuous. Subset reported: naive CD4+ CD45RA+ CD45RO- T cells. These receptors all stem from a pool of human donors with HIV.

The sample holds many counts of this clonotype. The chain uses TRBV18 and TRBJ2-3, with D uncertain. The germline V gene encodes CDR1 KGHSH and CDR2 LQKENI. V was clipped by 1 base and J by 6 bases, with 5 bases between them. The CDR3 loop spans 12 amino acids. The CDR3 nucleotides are TGTGCCAGCTCACCACAGTCGGATACGCAGTATTTT. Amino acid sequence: CASSPQSDTQYF. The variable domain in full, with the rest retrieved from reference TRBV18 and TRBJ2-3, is NAGVMQNPRHLVRRRGQEARLRCSPMKGHSHVYWYRQLPEEGLKFMVYLQKENIIDESGMPKERFSAEFPKEGPSILRIQQVVRGDSAAYFCASSPQSDTQYFGPGTRLTVL.

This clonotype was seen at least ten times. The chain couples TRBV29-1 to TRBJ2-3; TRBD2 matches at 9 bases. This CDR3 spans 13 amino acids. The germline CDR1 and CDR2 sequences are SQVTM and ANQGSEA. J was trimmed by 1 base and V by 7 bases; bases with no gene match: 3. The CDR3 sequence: CSGIAGGTDTQYF. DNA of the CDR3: TGCAGCGGAATAGCGGGGGGCACAGATACGCAGTATTTT.

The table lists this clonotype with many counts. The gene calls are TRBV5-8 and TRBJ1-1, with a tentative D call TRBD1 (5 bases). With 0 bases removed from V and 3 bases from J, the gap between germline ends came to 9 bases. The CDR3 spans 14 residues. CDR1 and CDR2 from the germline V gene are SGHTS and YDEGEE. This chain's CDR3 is CASSLAGPDTEAFF. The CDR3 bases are TGTGCCAGCAGCTTGGCAGGGCCCGACACTGAAGCTTTCTTT.

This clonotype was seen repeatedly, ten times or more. This CDR3 reads CASSLSMRRNGYTF. The CDR3 bases are TGCGCCAGCAGCTTAAGTATGAGAAGGAATGGCTACACCTTC. The V call is TRBV5-1, the J call TRBJ1-2; D remains ambiguous. This CDR3 spans 14 amino acids. Deletions cut 2 bases from V and 6 bases from J, with 14 bases between. In germline, CDR1 is SGHRS, CDR2 YFSETQ.

The CDR3: CASSFGTGGGEQYF. CDR3 DNA: TGTGCCAGCAGCTTTGGGACAGGGGGGGGCGAGCAGTACTTC. The J gene is TRBJ2-7, the V gene TRBV11-2; 11 nucleotides align to TRBD1. There are 14 residues in the CDR3. V shed 3 bases and J 6 bases; nucleotides not matched to a gene: 4. Germline lookup yields CDR1 SGHAT and CDR2 FQNNGV.

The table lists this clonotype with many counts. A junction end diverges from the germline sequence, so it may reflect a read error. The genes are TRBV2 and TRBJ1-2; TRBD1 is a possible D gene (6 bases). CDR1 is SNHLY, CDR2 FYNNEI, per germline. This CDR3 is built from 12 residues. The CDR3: CASREGQYGYTF. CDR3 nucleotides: TGTGCCAGCAGGGAAGGACAGTATGGCTACACCTTC.

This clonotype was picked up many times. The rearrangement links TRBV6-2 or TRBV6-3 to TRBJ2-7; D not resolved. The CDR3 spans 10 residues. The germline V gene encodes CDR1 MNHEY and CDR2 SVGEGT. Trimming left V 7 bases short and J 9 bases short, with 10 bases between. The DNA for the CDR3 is TGTGCCAGCAACCAACACGGGCAGTACTTC. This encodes CASNQHGQYF.

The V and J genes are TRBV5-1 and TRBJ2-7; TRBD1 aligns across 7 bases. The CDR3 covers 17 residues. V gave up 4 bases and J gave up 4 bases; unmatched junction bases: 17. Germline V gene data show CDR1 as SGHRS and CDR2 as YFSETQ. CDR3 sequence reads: CASSPRRAGTESYEQYF. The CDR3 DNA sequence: TGCGCCAGCAGCCCTAGACGAGCCGGGACAGAATCTTACGAGCAGTACTTC.

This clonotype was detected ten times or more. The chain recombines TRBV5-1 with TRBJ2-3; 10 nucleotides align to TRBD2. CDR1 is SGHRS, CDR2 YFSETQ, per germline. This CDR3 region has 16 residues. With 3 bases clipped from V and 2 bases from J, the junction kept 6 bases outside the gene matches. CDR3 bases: TGCGCCAGCAGCTCGCCTAGCGGGGGCTTCACAGATACGCAGTATTTT. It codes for CASSSPSGGFTDTQYF. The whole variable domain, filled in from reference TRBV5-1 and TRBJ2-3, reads KAGVTQTPRYLIKTRGQQVTLSCSPISGHRSVSWYQQTPGQGLQFLFEYFSETQRNKGNFPGRFSGRQFSNSRSEMNVSTLELGDSALYLCASSSPSGGFTDTQYFGPGTRLTVL.

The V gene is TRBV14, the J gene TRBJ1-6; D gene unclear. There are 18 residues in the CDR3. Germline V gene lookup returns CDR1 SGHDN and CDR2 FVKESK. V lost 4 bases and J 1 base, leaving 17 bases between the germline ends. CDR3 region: CASSLTRTADSYNSPLHF. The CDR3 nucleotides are TGTGCCAGCAGCCTTACCAGGACGGCCGATTCCTATAATTCACCCCTCCACTTT.

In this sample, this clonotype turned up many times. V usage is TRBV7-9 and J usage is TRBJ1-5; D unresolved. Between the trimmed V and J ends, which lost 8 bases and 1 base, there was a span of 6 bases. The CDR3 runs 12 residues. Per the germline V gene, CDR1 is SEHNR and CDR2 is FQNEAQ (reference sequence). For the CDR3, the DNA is TGTGCCAGCCATAACAGCAATCAGCCCCAGCATTTT. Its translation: CASHNSNQPQHF.

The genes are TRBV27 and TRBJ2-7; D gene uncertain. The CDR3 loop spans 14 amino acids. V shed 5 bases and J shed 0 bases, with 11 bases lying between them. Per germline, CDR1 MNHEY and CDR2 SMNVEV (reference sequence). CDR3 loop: CASSPLYNSYEQYF. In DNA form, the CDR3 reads TGTGCCAGCAGTCCTCTTTACAACTCCTACGAGCAGTACTTC.

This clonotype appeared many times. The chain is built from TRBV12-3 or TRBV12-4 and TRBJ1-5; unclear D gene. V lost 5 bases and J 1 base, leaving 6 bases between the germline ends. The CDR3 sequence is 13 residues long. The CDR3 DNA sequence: TGTGCCAGCAGTGCCCCCAGCAATCAGCCCCAGCATTTT. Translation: CASSAPSNQPQHF.

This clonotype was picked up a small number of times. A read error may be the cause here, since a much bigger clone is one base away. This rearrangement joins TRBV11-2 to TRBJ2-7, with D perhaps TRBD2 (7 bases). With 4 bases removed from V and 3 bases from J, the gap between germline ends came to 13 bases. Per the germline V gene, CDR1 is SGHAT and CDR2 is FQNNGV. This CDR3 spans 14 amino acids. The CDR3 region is CASSSRGAVYEQYF. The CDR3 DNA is TGTGCCAGCAGCTCACGGGGGGCGGTCTACGAGCAGTACTTC. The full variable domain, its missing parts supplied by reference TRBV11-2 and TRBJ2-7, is EAGVAQSPRYKIIEKRQSVAFWCNPISGHATLYWYQQILGQGPKLLIQFQNNGVVDDSQLPKDRFSAERLKGVDSTLKIQPAKLEDSAVYLCASSSRGAVYEQYFGPGTRLTVT.